These 12 T cell receptor beta chains originate from one sample sequenced in a study of blood T cell repertoires in COVID-19 (TCRdb year 2020). Libraries came from the immunoSEQ multiplex PCR assay. The source is immuneACCESS, and TCRdb retained only in-frame sequences with V and J called. Part of the clones is not carried over; for the studies checked, unresolved V genes explain less than half of this, and the remainder is unexplained. The sample table contains about 330,000 clones; only one count was recorded for around 87% of them. The ten largest make up about 5% of the sample. Sequenced: PBMCs or T cells enriched from blood (not recorded which). Every receptor here comes from a woman aged 25 to 39 who had recovered from COVID-19.

V usage is TRBV5-1 and J usage is TRBJ2-5; maybe TRBD1 (6 bases). Per germline, CDR1 SGHRS and CDR2 YFSETQ. The V gene lost 1 base and the J gene lost 3 bases, with 19 bases spanning the gap. The CDR3 sequence is 17 residues long. CDR3 protein: CASSLFRGRGREETQYF. DNA of the CDR3: TGCGCCAGCAGCTTGTTCAGGGGCAGGGGAAGGGAAGAGACCCAGTACTTC.

V gene TRBV28 combines with J gene TRBJ1-1; D is undetermined. Between the trimmed V and J ends, which lost 1 base and 6 bases, there was a span of 3 bases. This CDR3 is 11 amino acids long. Looked up from germline, CDR1 is MDHEN and CDR2 is SYDVKM. CDR3: CASSLSAEAFF. The CDR3 region has the DNA TGTGCCAGCAGTTTATCCGCTGAAGCTTTCTTT.

This chain connects TRBV5-1 to TRBJ2-1; 8 positions match TRBD2. This CDR3 contains 17 residues. Germline loops: CDR1 SGHRS, CDR2 YFSETQ. Trimming at V came to 2 bases and at J to 5 bases, leaving 12 bases not matched to a gene. The CDR3 nucleotides read TGCGCCAGCAGCTTCTACTTTAGCGGGGCCGATGACAATGAGCAGTTCTTC. Encoded protein: CASSFYFSGADDNEQFF.

V and J are TRBV3-1 (or the pseudogene TRBV3-2) and TRBJ2-7, with 9 bases identical to TRBD2. Looked up from germline, CDR1 is LGHDT and CDR2 is YNNKEL (reference sequence). CDR3 length: 16 residues. The V and J ends lost 1 base and 3 bases, in that order; junction bases with no gene match: 7. The chain's CDR3 is CASSQVTSGLGYEQYF. The CDR3 DNA reads as TGTGCCAGCAGCCAAGTAACTAGCGGGCTAGGCTACGAGCAGTACTTC.

The CDR3 DNA sequence: TGTGCCACCAGTGATTTGCCCCTCCTAGCGGGGGGAATCAACACCGGGGAGCTGTTTTTT. Amino acids: CATSDLPLLAGGINTGELFF. The rearrangement joins TRBV24-1 to TRBJ2-2; 11 nucleotides match TRBD2. The ends lost 0 bases at V and 2 bases at J; junction bases unmatched: 10. This CDR3 is built from 20 residues. Germline CDR1 is KGHDR and CDR2 is SFDVKD.

The chain combines TRBV7-9 with TRBJ2-3; D possibly corresponds to TRBD1 (5 bases). Deletions cut 1 base from V and 9 bases from J, with 20 bases between. This CDR3 has 16 amino acids. CDR1 is SEHNR, CDR2 FQNEAQ, per germline (reference sequence). The CDR3 bases are TGTGCCAGCAGCTTAGGTGGTGGGGCAGGGCCGACAACGCAGTATTTT. Translated, it gives CASSLGGGAGPTTQYF.

This chain connects TRBV7-3 to TRBJ1-2, with D perhaps TRBD1 (5 bases). Trimming pared 4 bases from V and 7 bases from J, leaving 13 bases between. This CDR3 region has 13 residues. Germline CDR1 SGHTA, CDR2 FQGTGA. The CDR3 loop is CASSSRGGAGYTF. The CDR3 DNA reads TGTGCCAGCAGCTCCCGGGGAGGGGCTGGCTACACCTTC. Variable domain in full (rest from reference TRBV7-3 and TRBJ1-2): GAGVSQTPSNKVTEKGKYVELRCDPISGHTALYWYRQSLGQGPEFLIYFQGTGAADDSGLPNDRFFAVRPEGSVSTLKIQRTERGDSAVYLCASSSRGGAGYTFGSGTRLTVV.

This chain links TRBV19 with TRBJ2-2, with TRBD1 identical over 10 bases. The CDR3 is 16 residues long. From germline, CDR1 is LNHDA and CDR2 SQIVND (reference sequence). V gave up 1 base and J gave up 5 bases; unmatched junction bases: 4. CDR3 sequence (DNA): TGTGCCAGTAGTATAGGACAGGGGGCGGGGACCGGGGAGCTGTTTTTT. This encodes CASSIGQGAGTGELFF.

This clone was recorded a few times. The rearrangement links TRBV30 to TRBJ1-5, with 7 bases identical to TRBD1. The J segment lost 3 bases and the V segment lost 4 bases, leaving 9 bases of the junction unmatched. The CDR3 runs to 15 residues. The germline CDR1 and CDR2 sequences are GTSNPN and SVGIG (reference sequence). The CDR3 coding sequence is TGTGCCTGGACGGAAAGACAGGGCCTCAATCAGCCCCAGCATTTT. It codes for CAWTERQGLNQPQHF.

The rearrangement links TRBV5-1 to TRBJ1-2, with D perhaps matching TRBD1 (5 bases). V lost 4 bases and J 1 base, leaving 14 bases between the germline ends. The germline V gene encodes CDR1 SGHRS and CDR2 YFSETQ. The CDR3 is 15 residues long. CDR3 residues: CASSLTSDSNYGYTF. The CDR3 region has the DNA TGCGCCAGCAGCCTTACATCCGACAGTAACTATGGCTACACCTTC. Filled out from reference TRBV5-1 and TRBJ1-2, the complete variable domain reads KAGVTQTPRYLIKTRGQQVTLSCSPISGHRSVSWYQQTPGQGLQFLFEYFSETQRNKGNFPGRFSGRQFSNSRSEMNVSTLELGDSALYLCASSLTSDSNYGYTFGSGTRLTVV.

As DNA, the CDR3 is TGTGCCAGCAGCTCCGCAGGGGAAAATTCACCCCTCCACTTT. It yields the protein CASSSAGENSPLHF. The chain recombines TRBV11-2 with TRBJ1-6; tentatively, D is TRBD1 (6 bases). Looked up from germline, CDR1 is SGHAT and CDR2 is FQNNGV. This CDR3 comprises 14 residues. Trimming removed 4 bases from V and 7 bases from J, with 11 bases in between.

The chain is built from TRBV19 and TRBJ2-3; 8 bases line up with TRBD1. J gave up 4 bases and V 5 bases, and 5 bases lay outside the gene matches. Germline CDR1 and CDR2: LNHDA and SQIVND (reference sequence). CDR3 length: 14 residues. Here the CDR3 DNA reads TGTGCCAGTAGTCTCCGACAGGGGTCAGATACGCAGTATTTT. This translates into CASSLRQGSDTQYF.